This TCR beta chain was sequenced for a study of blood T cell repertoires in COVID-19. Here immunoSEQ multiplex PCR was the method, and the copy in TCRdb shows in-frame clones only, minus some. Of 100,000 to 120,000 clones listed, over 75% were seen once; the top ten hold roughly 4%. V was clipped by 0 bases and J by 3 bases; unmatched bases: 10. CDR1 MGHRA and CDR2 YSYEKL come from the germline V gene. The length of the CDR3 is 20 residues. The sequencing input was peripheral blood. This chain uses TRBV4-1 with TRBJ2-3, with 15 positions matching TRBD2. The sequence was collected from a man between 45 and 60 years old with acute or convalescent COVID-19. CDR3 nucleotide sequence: TGCGCCAGCAGCCAAGACCGGACTAGCGGGGGGGCGGGTTCGACAGATACGCAGTATTTT. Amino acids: CASSQDRTSGGAGSTDTQYF.